Listed below are T cell receptor beta chains from one sample, sequenced in a study of cytomegalovirus exposure and HLA in healthy donors. Here immunoSEQ multiplex PCR was the method, and the copy in TCRdb shows in-frame clones only, minus some. The table has fewer than 150,000 clones, around 77% seen once. The sample comprised PBMCs. The receptors were gathered from a woman in her 50s in good health and CMV-seronegative. Each CDR3 is given with its conserved first and last residue. The D gene is left open where the match is weak. Clone size is shown for a subset of rows, as once, few, many or a class of expanded clone.

D: -; V: TRBV4-1; size: -; J: TRBJ1-2; CDR3: CASTYIADRYYGYTF; DNA: TGCGCCAGCACCTACATCGCGGACAGATACTATGGCTACACCTTC
D: -; V: TRBV4-3; size: -; J: TRBJ2-3; CDR3: CASSPGRLESDTQYF; DNA: TGCGCCAGCAGCCCGGGACGACTAGAGTCCGATACGCAGTATTTT
D: TRBD1; V: TRBV10-3; size: -; J: TRBJ2-3; CDR3: CAIRTTEGAGDTQYF; DNA: TGTGCCATCAGGACCACAGAGGGGGCTGGGGATACGCAGTATTTT
D: TRBD1; V: TRBV6-1; size: -; J: TRBJ1-1; CDR3: CASSDRTGGTEAFF; DNA: TGTGCCAGCAGTGACCGGACAGGGGGGACTGAAGCTTTCTTT
D: -; V: TRBV2; size: -; J: TRBJ2-3; CDR3: CASRSGIGGTDTQYF; DNA: TGTGCCAGCAGATCCGGAATCGGGGGAACAGATACGCAGTATTTT
D: TRBD1; V: TRBV6-5; size: -; J: TRBJ1-5; CDR3: CASSSTGTQQPQHF; DNA: TGTGCCAGCAGTTCGACAGGGACACAGCAGCCCCAGCATTTT
D: TRBD2; V: TRBV11-3; size: -; J: TRBJ2-3; CDR3: CASSLGILADTQYF; DNA: TGTGCCAGCAGCTTAGGAATACTAGCGGATACGCAGTATTTT
D: TRBD1; V: TRBV28; size: -; J: TRBJ2-7; CDR3: CASSFPGTGGKVEYF; DNA: TGTGCCAGCAGTTTCCCCGGGACAGGGGGGAAAGTCGAGTACTTC
D: TRBD1; V: TRBV5-4; size: -; J: TRBJ2-2; CDR3: CASSYGQGTRTGELFF; DNA: TGTGCCAGCAGCTACGGACAGGGGACCCGCACCGGGGAGCTGTTTTTT
D: TRBD2; V: TRBV11-3; size: -; J: TRBJ2-3; CDR3: CASSAGTSGLSTDTQYF; DNA: TGTGCCAGCAGCGCCGGGACTAGCGGCCTGAGCACAGATACGCAGTATTTT
D: TRBD1; V: TRBV7-6; size: once; J: TRBJ2-2; CDR3: CASRARGGIGTGELFF; DNA: TGTGCCAGCAGGGCACGAGGGGGCATAGGCACCGGGGAGCTGTTTTTT